This TCR beta chain was identified in a study of OX40 agonist ivuxolimab in advanced cancers. General observations from the study: The authors also found low normalized T-cell clonal expansion in some nonresponders.

Sequencing used immunoSEQ multiplex PCR; TCRdb keeps in-frame clones, though not all of them. The top ten clones hold 20% of a sample with about 49,000 clones, around 85% of them seen once. As regards this clone: Its specificity is not known.

The sequence was collected from an adult with an advanced solid tumor such as melanoma, head and neck, liver or kidney cancer. Sequencing used CD4+ or CD8+ T cells sorted from blood, obtained in a trial of the OX40 agonist ivuxolimab.

CDR3 in amino acids: CASSFTGTLDYGYTF. In nucleotides, the CDR3 is TGTGCCAGCAGTTTTACAGGGACGCTGGACTATGGCTACACCTTC. The chain employs TRBV28 and TRBJ1-2, with D possibly being TRBD1 (6 bases). Trimming removed 3 bases at V and 3 bases at J, with 14 bases between. Germline V CDR1 and CDR2: MDHEN, SYDVKM. This CDR3 comprises 15 residues.